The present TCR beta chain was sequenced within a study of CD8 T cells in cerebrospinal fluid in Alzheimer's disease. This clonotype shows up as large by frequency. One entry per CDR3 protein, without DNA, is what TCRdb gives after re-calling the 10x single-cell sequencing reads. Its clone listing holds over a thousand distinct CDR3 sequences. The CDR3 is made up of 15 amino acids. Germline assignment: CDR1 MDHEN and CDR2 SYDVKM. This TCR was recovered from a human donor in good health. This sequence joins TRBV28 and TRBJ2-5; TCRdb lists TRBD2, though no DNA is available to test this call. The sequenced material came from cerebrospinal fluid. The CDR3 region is CASRRLAGGGETQYF.